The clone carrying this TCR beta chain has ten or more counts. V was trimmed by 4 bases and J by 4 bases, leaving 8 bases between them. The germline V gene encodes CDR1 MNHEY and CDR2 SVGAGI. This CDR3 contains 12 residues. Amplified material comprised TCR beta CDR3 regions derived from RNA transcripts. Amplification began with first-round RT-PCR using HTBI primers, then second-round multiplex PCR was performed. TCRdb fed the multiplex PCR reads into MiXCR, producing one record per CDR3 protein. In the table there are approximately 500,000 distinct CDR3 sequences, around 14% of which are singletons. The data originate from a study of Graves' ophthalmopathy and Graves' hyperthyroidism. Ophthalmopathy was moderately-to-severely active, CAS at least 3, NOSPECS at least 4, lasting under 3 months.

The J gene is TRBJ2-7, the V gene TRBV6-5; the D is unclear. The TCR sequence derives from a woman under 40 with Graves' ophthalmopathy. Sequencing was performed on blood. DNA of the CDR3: TGTGCCAGCAGTTCCCCGGGTTACGAGCAGTACTTC. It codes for CASSSPGYEQYF.